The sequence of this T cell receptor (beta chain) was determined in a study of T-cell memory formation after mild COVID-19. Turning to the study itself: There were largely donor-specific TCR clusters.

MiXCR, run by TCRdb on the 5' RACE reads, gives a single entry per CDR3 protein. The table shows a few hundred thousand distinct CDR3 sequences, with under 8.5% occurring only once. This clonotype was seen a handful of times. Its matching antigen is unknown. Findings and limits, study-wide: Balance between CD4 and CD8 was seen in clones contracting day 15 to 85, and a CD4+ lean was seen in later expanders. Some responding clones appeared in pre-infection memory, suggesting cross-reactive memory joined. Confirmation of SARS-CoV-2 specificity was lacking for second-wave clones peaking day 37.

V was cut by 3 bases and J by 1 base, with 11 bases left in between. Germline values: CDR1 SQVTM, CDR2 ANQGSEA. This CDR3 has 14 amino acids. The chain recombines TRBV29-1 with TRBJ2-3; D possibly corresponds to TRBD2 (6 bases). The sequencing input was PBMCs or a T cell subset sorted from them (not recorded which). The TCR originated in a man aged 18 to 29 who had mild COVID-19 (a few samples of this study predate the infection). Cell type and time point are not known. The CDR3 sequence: CSVDGGEGTDTQYF. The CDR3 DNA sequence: TGCAGCGTTGACGGCGGGGAAGGCACAGATACGCAGTATTTT.